The sequence of this T cell receptor (beta chain) was determined in a study of T cell responses to AZD1222 COVID-19 vaccine. This CDR3 is 18 amino acids long. The ends lost 0 bases at V and 0 bases at J; junction bases unmatched: 11. CDR1 and CDR2 from the germline V gene are SGHRS and YFSETQ. Produced via immunoSEQ multiplex PCR; TCRdb's table is partial and in-frame only. The data contain more than 100,000 clones, roughly 90% of them seen just once; the ten biggest clones take up over 1.2%. This rearrangement joins TRBV5-1 to TRBJ2-7; 8 nucleotides agree with TRBD2. The origin of this receptor is an adult in good health. The source was peripheral blood, collected on day 0 of AZD1222 vaccination. CDR3 nucleotide sequence: TGCGCCAGCAGCTTGGGCCTTAGGATTAGCGGGGACTCCTACGAGCAGTACTTC. Translation: CASSLGLRISGDSYEQYF.